Given below is one TCR beta chain in context. Its matching antigen is unknown. This sample was included in a study of memory CD4+ T cells and cytomegalovirus serostatus. The trim removed 3 bases at V and 4 bases at J, leaving 2 bases unmatched. CDR1 and CDR2 from the germline V gene are MDHEN and SYDVKM. The CDR3 totals 13 residues. Generated by immunoSEQ multiplex PCR, the TCRdb table keeps only in-frame clones and is missing some. The table lists fewer than 50,000 clones, 76% of them singletons. Single viable CD3+CD4+CD8-CD45RO+ cells were sorted as the memory CD4+ T cells. General study points: About two fifths of the roughly 160 known CMV-associated TCRbeta sequences appeared in CD4+ memory.

The clonotype originates from an adult in good health and CMV-seronegative. The sequencing input was memory CD4+ T cells from blood. The rearrangement joins TRBV28 to TRBJ1-2; 7 bases agree with TRBD1. CDR3 amino acids: CASSFRGSYGYTF. CDR3 sequence (DNA): TGTGCCAGCAGTTTCAGGGGGAGCTATGGCTACACCTTC.